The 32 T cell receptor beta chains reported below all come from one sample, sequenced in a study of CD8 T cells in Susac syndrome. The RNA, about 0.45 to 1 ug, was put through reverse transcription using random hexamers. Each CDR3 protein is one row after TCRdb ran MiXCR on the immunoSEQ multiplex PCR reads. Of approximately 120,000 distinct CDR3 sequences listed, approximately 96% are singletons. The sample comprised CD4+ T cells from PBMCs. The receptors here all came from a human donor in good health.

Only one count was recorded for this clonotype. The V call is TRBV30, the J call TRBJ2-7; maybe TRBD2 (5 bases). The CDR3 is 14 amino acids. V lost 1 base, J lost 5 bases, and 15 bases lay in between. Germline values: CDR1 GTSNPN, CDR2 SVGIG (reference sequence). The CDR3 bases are TGTGCCTGGAGTGGTAGTAGCGTTCGAAACGAGCAGTACTTC. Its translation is CAWSGSSVRNEQYF.

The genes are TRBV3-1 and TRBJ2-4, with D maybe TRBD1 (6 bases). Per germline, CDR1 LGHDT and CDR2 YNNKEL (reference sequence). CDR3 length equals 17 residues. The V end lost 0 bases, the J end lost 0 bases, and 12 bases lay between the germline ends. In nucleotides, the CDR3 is TGTGCCAGCAGCCAAGATGGCGACAGGCTAGCCAAAAACATTCAGTACTTC. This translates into CASSQDGDRLAKNIQYF.

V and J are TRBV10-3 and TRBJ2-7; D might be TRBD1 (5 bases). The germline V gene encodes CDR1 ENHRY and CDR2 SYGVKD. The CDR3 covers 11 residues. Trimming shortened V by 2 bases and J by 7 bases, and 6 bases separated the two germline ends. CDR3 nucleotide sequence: TGTGCCATCAGTGAGAAGGGGGAGCAGTACTTC. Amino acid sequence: CAISEKGEQYF.

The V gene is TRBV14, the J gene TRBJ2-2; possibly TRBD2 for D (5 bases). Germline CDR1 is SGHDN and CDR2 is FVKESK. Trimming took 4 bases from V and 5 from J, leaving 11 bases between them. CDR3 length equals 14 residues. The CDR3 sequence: CASSRLPGTGELFF. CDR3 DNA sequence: TGTGCCAGCAGCCGCCTTCCGGGGACCGGGGAGCTGTTTTTT.

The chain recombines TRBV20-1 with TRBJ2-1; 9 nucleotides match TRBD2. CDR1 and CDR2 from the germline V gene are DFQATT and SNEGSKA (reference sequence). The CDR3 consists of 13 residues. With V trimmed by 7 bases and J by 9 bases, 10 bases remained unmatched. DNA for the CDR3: TGCAGTGGGTGCGGGAGGGCCGGGGTTGAGCAGTTCTTC. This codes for CSGCGRAGVEQFF.

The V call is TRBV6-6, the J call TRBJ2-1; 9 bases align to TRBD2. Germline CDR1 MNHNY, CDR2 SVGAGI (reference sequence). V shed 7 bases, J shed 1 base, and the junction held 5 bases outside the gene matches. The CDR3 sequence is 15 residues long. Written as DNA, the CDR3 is TGTGCCAGCATCCCCAGCGGGAGGTCCTACAATGAGCAGTTCTTC. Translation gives CASIPSGRSYNEQFF.

CDR3 loop: CASSLPRGIGYTF. The CDR3 coding sequence is TGTGCCAGCAGCTTACCCAGGGGTATCGGCTACACCTTC. The genes are TRBV7-9 and TRBJ1-2; weak D call: TRBD1 (6 bases). This CDR3 spans 13 amino acids. V was shortened by 2 bases and J by 8 bases, with 12 bases between the two germline ends. Germline V gene sequence: CDR1 SEHNR, CDR2 FQNEAQ (reference sequence).

DNA for the CDR3: TGTGCCACCACCCGACCCGAGGGCCTAGTGATCTCTGGGGCCAACGTCCTGACTTTC. Its protein product is CATTRPEGLVISGANVLTF. The rearrangement joins TRBV15 to TRBJ2-6; D might be TRBD2 (5 bases). Germline CDR1 is LNHNV and CDR2 is YYDKDF (reference sequence). This CDR3 is 19 amino acids long. V was pared by 7 bases and J by 0 bases, with 22 bases between.

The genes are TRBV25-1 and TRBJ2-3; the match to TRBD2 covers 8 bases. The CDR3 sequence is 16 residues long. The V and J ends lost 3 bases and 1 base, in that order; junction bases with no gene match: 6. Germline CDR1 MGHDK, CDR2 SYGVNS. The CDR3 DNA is TGTGCCAGCAGTGACGCCCCCGGGGGGGGCACAGATACGCAGTATTTT. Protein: CASSDAPGGGTDTQYF.

The CDR3, as DNA: TGTGCCAGCAGCTTAGCCCCCGCAGAGAGTTCCTACAATGAGCAGTTCTTC. Translating gives CASSLAPAESSYNEQFF. This chain connects TRBV7-6 to TRBJ2-1; D not certain. This CDR3 is 17 amino acids long. Germline loops: CDR1 SGHVS, CDR2 FNYEAQ. V lost 0 bases and J lost 1, with 13 bases in between.

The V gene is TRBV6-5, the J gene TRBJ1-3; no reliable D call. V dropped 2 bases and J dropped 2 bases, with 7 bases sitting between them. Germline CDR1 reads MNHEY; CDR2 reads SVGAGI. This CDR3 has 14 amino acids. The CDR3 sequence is CASSYTTAGNTIYF. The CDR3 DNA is TGTGCCAGCAGTTACACGACTGCTGGAAACACCATATATTTT.

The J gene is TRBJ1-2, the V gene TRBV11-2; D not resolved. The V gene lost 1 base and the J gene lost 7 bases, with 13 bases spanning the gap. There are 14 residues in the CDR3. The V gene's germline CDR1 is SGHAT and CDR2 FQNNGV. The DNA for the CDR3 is TGTGCCAGCAGCTTAGGGCTGGGTACACGTGGCTACACCTTC. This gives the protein CASSLGLGTRGYTF.

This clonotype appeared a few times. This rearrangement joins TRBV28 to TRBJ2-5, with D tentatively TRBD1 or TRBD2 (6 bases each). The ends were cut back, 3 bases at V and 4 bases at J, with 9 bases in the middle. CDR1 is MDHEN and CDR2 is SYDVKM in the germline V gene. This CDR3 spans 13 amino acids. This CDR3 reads CASSFGGRETQYF. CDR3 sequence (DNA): TGTGCCAGCAGTTTTGGGGGGCGAGAGACCCAGTACTTC.

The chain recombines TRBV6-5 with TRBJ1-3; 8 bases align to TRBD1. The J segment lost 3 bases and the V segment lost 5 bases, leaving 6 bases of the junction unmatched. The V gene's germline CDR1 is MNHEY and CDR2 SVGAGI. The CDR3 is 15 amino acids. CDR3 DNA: TGTGCCAGCAGTCGTCAGGGGGCGTATGGAAACACCATATATTTT. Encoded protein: CASSRQGAYGNTIYF.

CDR3 amino acids: CASSTTGYTEAFF. The CDR3 DNA sequence: TGTGCCAGTAGTACCACAGGGTACACTGAAGCTTTCTTT. The V call is TRBV19, the J call TRBJ1-1; D possibly corresponds to TRBD1 (6 bases). The germline CDR1 and CDR2 sequences are LNHDA and SQIVND (reference sequence). The V end was cut by 4 bases, the J end by 3 bases, with 9 bases between. This CDR3 spans 13 amino acids.

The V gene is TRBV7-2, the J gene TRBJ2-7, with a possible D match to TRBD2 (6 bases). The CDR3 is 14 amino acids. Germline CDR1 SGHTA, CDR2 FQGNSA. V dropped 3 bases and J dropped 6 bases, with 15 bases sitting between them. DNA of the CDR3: TGTGCCAGCAGCTTCGGGACGGTGGGGGGCGAGCAGTACTTC. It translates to CASSFGTVGGEQYF.

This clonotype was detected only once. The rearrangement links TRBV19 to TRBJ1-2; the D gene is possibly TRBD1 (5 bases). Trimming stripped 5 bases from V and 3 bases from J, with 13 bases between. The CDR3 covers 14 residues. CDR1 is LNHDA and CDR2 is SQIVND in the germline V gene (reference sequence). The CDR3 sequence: CASSDQGFDYGYTF. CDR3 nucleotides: TGTGCCAGTAGTGACCAGGGATTCGACTATGGCTACACCTTC.

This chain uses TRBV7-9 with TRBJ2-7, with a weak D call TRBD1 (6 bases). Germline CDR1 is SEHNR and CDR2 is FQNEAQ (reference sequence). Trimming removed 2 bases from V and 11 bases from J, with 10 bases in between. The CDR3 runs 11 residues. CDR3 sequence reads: CASSLQGRKYF. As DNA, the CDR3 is TGTGCCAGCAGCTTACAGGGGCGGAAGTACTTC.

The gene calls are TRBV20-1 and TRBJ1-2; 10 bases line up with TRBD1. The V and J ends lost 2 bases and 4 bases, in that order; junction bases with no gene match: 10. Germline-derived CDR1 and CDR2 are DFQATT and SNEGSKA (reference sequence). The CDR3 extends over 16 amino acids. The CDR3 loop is CSARSYDRGLGYGYTF. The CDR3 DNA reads TGCAGTGCTAGATCCTACGACAGGGGGCTTGGCTATGGCTACACCTTC.

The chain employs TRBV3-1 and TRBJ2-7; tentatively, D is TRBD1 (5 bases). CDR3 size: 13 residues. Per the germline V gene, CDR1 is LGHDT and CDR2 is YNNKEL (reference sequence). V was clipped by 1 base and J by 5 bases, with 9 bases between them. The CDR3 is CASSQVTGNEQYF. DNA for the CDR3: TGTGCCAGCAGCCAAGTTACAGGTAACGAGCAGTACTTC.

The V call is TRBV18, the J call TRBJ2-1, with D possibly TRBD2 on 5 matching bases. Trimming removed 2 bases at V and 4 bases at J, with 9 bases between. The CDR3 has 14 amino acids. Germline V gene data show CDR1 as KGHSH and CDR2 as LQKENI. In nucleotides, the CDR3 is TGTGCCAGCTCACCAGGAGGCAAGTACAATGAGCAGTTCTTC. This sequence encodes CASSPGGKYNEQFF.

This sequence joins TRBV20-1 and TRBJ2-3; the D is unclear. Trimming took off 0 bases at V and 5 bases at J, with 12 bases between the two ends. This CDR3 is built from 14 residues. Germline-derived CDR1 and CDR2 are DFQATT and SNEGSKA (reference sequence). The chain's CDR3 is CSARDPLSGDTQYF. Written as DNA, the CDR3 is TGCAGTGCTAGAGATCCCCTCAGTGGAGATACGCAGTATTTT.

As DNA, the CDR3 is TGTGCCAGCAGTCCCACAGTTTACAGGGTTGAAGCTTTCTTT. Amino acid sequence: CASSPTVYRVEAFF. The J gene is TRBJ1-1, the V gene TRBV6-5, with D perhaps TRBD1 (6 bases). CDR3 length: 14 residues. The V end was cut by 5 bases, the J end by 7 bases, with 17 bases between. CDR1 MNHEY and CDR2 SVGAGI come from the germline V gene.

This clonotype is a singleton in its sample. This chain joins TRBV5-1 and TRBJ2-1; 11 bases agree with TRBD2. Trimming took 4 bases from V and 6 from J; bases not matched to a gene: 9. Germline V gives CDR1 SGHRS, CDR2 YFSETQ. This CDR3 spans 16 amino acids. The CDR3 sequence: CASSELTSGSGNEQFF. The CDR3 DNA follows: TGCGCCAGCAGCGAGCTTACTAGCGGGAGTGGCAATGAGCAGTTCTTC. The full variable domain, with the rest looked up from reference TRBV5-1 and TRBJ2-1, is KAGVTQTPRYLIKTRGQQVTLSCSPISGHRSVSWYQQTPGQGLQFLFEYFSETQRNKGNFPGRFSGRQFSNSRSEMNVSTLELGDSALYLCASSELTSGSGNEQFFGPGTRLTVL.

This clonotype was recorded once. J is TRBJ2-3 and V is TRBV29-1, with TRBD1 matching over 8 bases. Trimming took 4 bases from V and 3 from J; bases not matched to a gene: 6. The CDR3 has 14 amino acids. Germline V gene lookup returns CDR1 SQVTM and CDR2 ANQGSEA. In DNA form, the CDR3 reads TGCAGCGTTGTATCGGACAGGGCGACAGATACGCAGTATTTT. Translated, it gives CSVVSDRATDTQYF.

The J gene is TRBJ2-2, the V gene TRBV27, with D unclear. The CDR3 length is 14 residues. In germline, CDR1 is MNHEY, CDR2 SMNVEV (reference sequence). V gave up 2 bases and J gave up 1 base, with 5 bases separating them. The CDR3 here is CASSLVRNTGELFF. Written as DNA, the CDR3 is TGTGCCAGCAGTTTAGTCCGGAACACCGGGGAGCTGTTTTTT.

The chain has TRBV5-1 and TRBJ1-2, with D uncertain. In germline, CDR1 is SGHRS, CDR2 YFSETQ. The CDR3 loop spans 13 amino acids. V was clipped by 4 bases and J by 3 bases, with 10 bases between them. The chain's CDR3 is CASSPHEDYGYTF. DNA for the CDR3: TGCGCCAGCAGCCCCCATGAGGACTATGGCTACACCTTC.

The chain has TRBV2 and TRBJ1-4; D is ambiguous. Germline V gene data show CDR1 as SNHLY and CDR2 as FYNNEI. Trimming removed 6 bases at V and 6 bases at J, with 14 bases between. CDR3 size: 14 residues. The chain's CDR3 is CASRPEVGHEKLFF. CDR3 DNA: TGTGCCAGCAGACCCGAAGTGGGTCATGAAAAACTGTTTTTT.

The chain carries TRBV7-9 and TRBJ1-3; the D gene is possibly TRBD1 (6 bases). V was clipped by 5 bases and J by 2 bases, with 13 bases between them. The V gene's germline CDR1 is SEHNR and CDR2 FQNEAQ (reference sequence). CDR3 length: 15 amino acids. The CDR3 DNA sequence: TGTGCCAGCAGCCTTTACAGGGAGGCTGGAAACACCATATATTTT. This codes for CASSLYREAGNTIYF.

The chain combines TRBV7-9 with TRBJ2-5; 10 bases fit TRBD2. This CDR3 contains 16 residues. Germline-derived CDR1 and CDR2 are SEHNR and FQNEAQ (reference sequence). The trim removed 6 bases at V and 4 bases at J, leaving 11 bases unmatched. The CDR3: CASSSPRTSGGETQYF. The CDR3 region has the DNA TGTGCCAGCAGTTCCCCCCGGACTAGCGGAGGAGAGACCCAGTACTTC.

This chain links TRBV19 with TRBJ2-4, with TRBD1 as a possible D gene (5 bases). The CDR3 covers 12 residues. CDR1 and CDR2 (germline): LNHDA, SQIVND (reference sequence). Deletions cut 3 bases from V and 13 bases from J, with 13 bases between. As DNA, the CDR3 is TGTGCCAGTAGTATCCAAGGGGCGGTACAGTACTTC. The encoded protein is CASSIQGAVQYF. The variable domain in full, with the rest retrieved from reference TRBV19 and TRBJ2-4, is DGGITQSPKYLFRKEGQNVTLSCEQNLNHDAMYWYRQDPGQGLRLIYYSQIVNDFQKGDIAEGYSVSREKKESFPLTVTSAQKNPTAFYLCASSIQGAVQYFGAGTRLSVL.

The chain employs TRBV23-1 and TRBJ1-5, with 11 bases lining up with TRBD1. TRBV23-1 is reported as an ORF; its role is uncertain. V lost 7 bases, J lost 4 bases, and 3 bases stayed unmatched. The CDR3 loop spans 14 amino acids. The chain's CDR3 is CASNGTGGNQPQHF. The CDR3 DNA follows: TGCGCCAGCAACGGGACAGGGGGAAATCAGCCCCAGCATTTT.